This T cell receptor beta chain was sequenced during a study of siplizumab effects on memory and regulatory T cells. The data were produced by immunoSEQ multiplex PCR, yet TCRdb's version contains in-frame clones alone and is incomplete. The sample includes tens of thousands of clones, about 89% of them seen just once. The study, taken as a whole, reports: There was no confirmation of the suppressive function of proliferating Tregs from siplizumab cultures.

This CDR3 spans 15 amino acids. J lost 3 bases, V lost 7 bases, and 8 bases had no gene match. The V gene's germline CDR1 is MNHNY and CDR2 SVGAGI (reference sequence). The table lists this clone with a few counts. No antigen is known for it. The chain has TRBV6-6 and TRBJ1-5, with 8 nucleotides matching TRBD1. The specimen sequenced was CD8+ T cells sorted from blood. The TCR originated in a human donor in good health. The CDR3 protein is CASIERTGLNQPQHF. The CDR3 DNA reads TGTGCCAGCATTGAAAGGACAGGGCTCAATCAGCCCCAGCATTTT.